A single sample gave rise to the 19 T cell receptor beta chains below, sequenced in a study of CD8 T cells in ankylosing spondylitis. TCRdb re-analysed the 5' RACE reads in MiXCR, keeping a single row per CDR3 protein. Among about 240,000 distinct CDR3 sequences, roughly 10% were seen once, and the ten largest hold 2.6%. Sequenced material: blood, either unsorted or a sorted T cell fraction (not recorded which). These receptors all come from a male donor with ankylosing spondylitis or in good health (not recorded which).

J is TRBJ2-7 and V is TRBV20-1; D call uncertain. Germline V CDR1 and CDR2: DFQATT, SNEGSKA (reference sequence). This CDR3 region has 14 residues. V lost 1 base, J lost 1 base, and 11 bases lay in between. CDR3 in DNA: TGCAGTGCTAGAGCAACAGATAAGTCCTACGAGCAGTACTTC. Amino acid sequence: CSARATDKSYEQYF.

The chain links TRBV5-1 to TRBJ2-1; D unresolved. V dropped 0 bases and J dropped 3 bases, with 10 bases sitting between them. The V gene's germline CDR1 is SGHRS and CDR2 YFSETQ. This CDR3 spans 15 amino acids. The CDR3 coding sequence is TGCGCCAGCAGCTTGGAGCCAGAAAGCTACAATGAGCAGTTCTTC. It translates to CASSLEPESYNEQFF.

V and J are TRBV6-1 and TRBJ2-3, with TRBD2 identical over 11 bases. The germline gives CDR1 MNHNS, CDR2 SASEGT. Unmatched junction bases numbered 15, after V lost 5 bases and J lost 5 bases. This CDR3 is 18 amino acids long. Here the CDR3 DNA reads TGTGCCAGCAGTCGGGGGGTGGCTAGCGGGGGGTATTTAGATACGCAGTATTTT. It encodes CASSRGVASGGYLDTQYF.

This clonotype was seen many times. The chain links TRBV5-6 to TRBJ1-1; D not certain. CDR3 length: 12 residues. Germline lookup yields CDR1 SGHDT and CDR2 YYEEEE. V gave up 1 base and J gave up 10 bases, with 11 bases separating them. DNA of the CDR3: TGTGCCAGCAGCTTGACATCCATGACAGCTTTCTTT. It encodes CASSLTSMTAFF.

This clonotype was detected a few times. This chain links TRBV7-2 with TRBJ2-3; D possibly corresponds to TRBD2 (5 bases). The V and J ends lost 1 base and 3 bases respectively, with 14 bases between them. The CDR3 sequence is 16 residues long. Per germline, CDR1 SGHTA and CDR2 FQGNSA. CDR3 sequence (DNA): TGTGCCAGCAGCTTAGAAGTGGGGAGCTTGACAGATACGCAGTATTTT. Its protein product is CASSLEVGSLTDTQYF.

This clonotype was seen a handful of times. The V and J genes are TRBV12-3 or TRBV12-4 and TRBJ2-2; D is unclear. V shed 5 bases and J shed 6 bases, with 16 bases lying between them. The CDR3 is made up of 15 amino acids. In DNA form, the CDR3 reads TGTGCCAGCAGTGCCTACAGTAATTTCGCCGGGGAGCTGTTTTTT. Its protein product is CASSAYSNFAGELFF.

This clonotype was picked up a small number of times. V and J are TRBV12-3 or TRBV12-4 and TRBJ1-5, with D tentatively TRBD1 (5 bases). Trimming removed 2 bases from V and 6 bases from J, with 17 bases in between. CDR3 length: 16 residues. The CDR3 nucleotides are TGTGCCAGCAGTTTAACCCGGGGCGCCCCGGGTCAGCCCCAGCATTTT. It yields the protein CASSLTRGAPGQPQHF.

This clonotype was seen ten or more times. The chain employs TRBV20-1 and TRBJ2-7; 8 positions agree with TRBD1. The CDR3 is made up of 16 amino acids. Losses at the gene ends were 6 bases for V and 0 bases for J; bases not matched to a gene: 13. CDR1 and CDR2 from the germline V gene are DFQATT and SNEGSKA (reference sequence). The CDR3 DNA reads TGCAGTGCCGCGAACTTGGGGACAGGAAGCTCCTACGAGCAGTACTTC. It translates to CSAANLGTGSSYEQYF.

This clonotype was counted at least ten times. This rearrangement joins TRBV2 to TRBJ2-1; D perhaps matches TRBD2 (5 bases). This CDR3 is built from 12 residues. Germline CDR1 reads SNHLY; CDR2 reads FYNNEI. Trimming took 6 bases from V and 6 from J, leaving 9 bases between them. This chain's CDR3 is CASSGISNEQFF. CDR3 coding DNA: TGTGCCAGCAGCGGGATCAGCAATGAGCAGTTCTTC.

The chain uses TRBV6-5 and TRBJ1-5; no clear D gene. V gave up 2 bases and J gave up 0 bases, with 14 bases separating them. Per the germline V gene, CDR1 is MNHEY and CDR2 is SVGAGI. This CDR3 has 17 residues. The CDR3 protein is CASSYRGEWGSNQPQHF. The CDR3 DNA is TGTGCCAGCAGTTACCGGGGTGAATGGGGTAGCAATCAGCCCCAGCATTTT.

This clonotype was seen repeatedly, ten times or more. The chain links TRBV11-2 to TRBJ2-3, with D tentatively TRBD1 or TRBD2 (5 bases each). This CDR3 is 15 amino acids long. Per germline, CDR1 SGHAT and CDR2 FQNNGV. V was clipped by 5 bases and J by 2 bases, with 14 bases between them. CDR3 DNA sequence: TGTGCCAGCAGCCAATTGGGACGGAACACAGATACGCAGTATTTT. Its translation: CASSQLGRNTDTQYF. Drawing the rest from reference TRBV11-2 and TRBJ2-3, the complete variable domain is EAGVAQSPRYKIIEKRQSVAFWCNPISGHATLYWYQQILGQGPKLLIQFQNNGVVDDSQLPKDRFSAERLKGVDSTLKIQPAKLEDSAVYLCASSQLGRNTDTQYFGPGTRLTVL.

CDR3 region: CASSQGSKNIQYF. CDR3 sequence (DNA): TGTGCCAGCAGTCAGGGGAGCAAAAACATTCAGTACTTC. The chain has TRBV12-3 or TRBV12-4 and TRBJ2-4, with D tentatively TRBD1 (6 bases). This CDR3 comprises 13 residues. The germline V and J ends were trimmed by 5 bases and 3 bases, with 8 bases remaining between them.

This clonotype has more than one count but fewer than ten. The chain employs TRBV5-1 and TRBJ2-3; 8 bases line up with TRBD2. V lost 4 bases to trimming and J lost 2 bases; unmatched junction nucleotides: 6. CDR3 size: 15 residues. Germline loops: CDR1 SGHRS, CDR2 YFSETQ. The CDR3 nucleotides read TGCGCCAGCAGCCTCGGGGGGGCGGACACAGATACGCAGTATTTT. This codes for CASSLGGADTDTQYF.

This clonotype showed up many times. The gene calls are TRBV2 and TRBJ2-5; a possible D gene is TRBD2 (6 bases). V gave up 4 bases and J gave up 4 bases, with 19 bases separating them. CDR3 length: 16 residues. CDR1 is SNHLY and CDR2 is FYNNEI in the germline V gene. The CDR3 DNA reads as TGTGCCAGCAGTGGGGGAGCCGGGACTCTCTTAGAGACCCAGTACTTC. It yields the protein CASSGGAGTLLETQYF.

The table lists this clonotype with many counts. The V call is TRBV12-3 or TRBV12-4, the J call TRBJ2-7; D gene ambiguous. V lost 2 bases, J lost 4 bases, and 6 bases lay in between. There are 12 residues in the CDR3. CDR3 sequence (DNA): TGTGCCAGCAGTTTAACCGGGTACGAGCAGTACTTC. This encodes CASSLTGYEQYF.

This clonotype was counted many times. The chain combines TRBV5-1 with TRBJ2-7, with D tentatively TRBD2 (5 bases). This CDR3 has 13 residues. CDR1 is SGHRS and CDR2 is YFSETQ in the germline V gene. V was pared by 0 bases and J by 3 bases, with 7 bases between. The chain's CDR3 is CASSLAAGYEQYF. For the CDR3, the DNA is TGCGCCAGCAGCTTGGCCGCGGGCTACGAGCAGTACTTC.

This clonotype was counted at least ten times. This chain links TRBV7-2 with TRBJ1-2; 8 bases map to TRBD1. With 3 bases clipped from V and 12 bases from J, the junction kept 9 bases outside the gene matches. Looked up from germline, CDR1 is SGHTA and CDR2 is FQGNSA. The CDR3 is 13 amino acids. The CDR3: CASSFDHGTGHTF. CDR3 nucleotide sequence: TGTGCCAGCAGCTTCGATCACGGGACAGGTCACACCTTC.

This clonotype appeared many times. This rearrangement joins TRBV12-3 or TRBV12-4 to TRBJ2-3; D is ambiguous. With 6 bases removed from V and 2 bases from J, the gap between germline ends came to 3 bases. This CDR3 contains 11 residues. CDR3 DNA: TGTGCCAGCAGGACCACAGATACGCAGTATTTT. Translation gives CASRTTDTQYF.

This clonotype was picked up many times. The chain joins TRBV6-4 to TRBJ2-2; D unclear. The V and J ends lost 0 bases and 4 bases respectively, with 3 bases between them. Germline values: CDR1 MRHNA, CDR2 SNTAGT. The CDR3 contains 13 residues. Here the CDR3 DNA reads TGTGCCAGCAGTGACTCCCCCACCGGGGAGCTGTTTTTT. Translation: CASSDSPTGELFF.